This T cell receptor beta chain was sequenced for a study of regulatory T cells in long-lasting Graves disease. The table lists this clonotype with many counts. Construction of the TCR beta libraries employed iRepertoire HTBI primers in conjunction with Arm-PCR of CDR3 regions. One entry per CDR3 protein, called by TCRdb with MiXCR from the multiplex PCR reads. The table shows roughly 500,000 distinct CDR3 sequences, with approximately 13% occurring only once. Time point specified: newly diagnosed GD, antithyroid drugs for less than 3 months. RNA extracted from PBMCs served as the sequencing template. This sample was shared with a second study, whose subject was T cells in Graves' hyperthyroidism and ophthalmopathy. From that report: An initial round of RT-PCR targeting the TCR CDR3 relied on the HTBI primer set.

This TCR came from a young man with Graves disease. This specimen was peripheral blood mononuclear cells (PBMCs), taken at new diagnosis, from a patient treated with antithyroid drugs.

The CDR3 coding sequence is TGCAGCGTTGCGGAGACCCCGCTTTGGACCTACGAGCAGTACTTC. It yields the protein CSVAETPLWTYEQYF. This chain uses TRBV29-1 with TRBJ2-7, with D unresolved. The CDR3 runs to 15 residues. Trimming shortened V by 4 bases and J by 2 bases, and 18 bases separated the two germline ends. Germline values: CDR1 SQVTM, CDR2 ANQGSEA.